These 32 T cell receptor beta chains share one sample of origin, sequenced in a study of control samples from healthy donors and cancer patients. Assay: immunoSEQ multiplex PCR; the TCRdb copy retains only in-frame clones and omits some. The sample consists of over 150,000 clones, around 94% of them appearing once. Sequences were obtained from PBMCs. Receptors originate from a man aged 55 to 70 with colorectal cancer.

V is TRBV14 and J is TRBJ1-1; D not resolved. Trimming left V 0 bases short and J 2 bases short, with 13 bases between. The germline CDR1 and CDR2 sequences are SGHDN and FVKESK. This CDR3 comprises 16 residues. The CDR3 is CASSQDNWQFNTEAFF. The CDR3, as DNA: TGTGCCAGCAGCCAAGATAATTGGCAGTTTAACACTGAAGCTTTCTTT.

This chain uses TRBV7-9 with TRBJ2-3, with 13 nucleotides matching TRBD2. The CDR3 sequence is 16 residues long. CDR1 and CDR2 (germline): SEHNR, FQNEAQ (reference sequence). V shed 4 bases and J 2 bases; nucleotides not matched to a gene: 3. Here the CDR3 reads CASSSGLAGNTDTQYF. The CDR3 DNA reads as TGTGCCAGCAGCTCGGGACTAGCGGGGAACACAGATACGCAGTATTTT.

The chain combines TRBV6-1 with TRBJ1-1; the D is unclear. This CDR3 has 15 amino acids. Looked up from germline, CDR1 is MNHNS and CDR2 is SASEGT. The V gene lost 1 base and the J gene lost 0 bases, with 9 bases spanning the gap. Written as DNA, the CDR3 is TGTGCCAGCAGTGAAGGGTCGGGATTGAACACTGAAGCTTTCTTT. Translated: CASSEGSGLNTEAFF.

This clone was recorded a few times. The J gene is TRBJ1-2, the V gene TRBV7-8, with D unresolved. CDR3 length equals 14 residues. Germline lookup yields CDR1 SGHVS and CDR2 FQNEAQ. Trimming removed 2 bases from V and 2 bases from J, with 9 bases in between. CDR3 region: CASSLRLVNYGYTF. In DNA form, the CDR3 reads TGTGCCAGCAGCTTACGCCTGGTCAACTATGGCTACACCTTC. The full variable domain, completed using reference TRBV7-8 and TRBJ1-2, is GAGVSQSPRYKVAKRGQDVALRCDPISGHVSLFWYQQALGQGPEFLTYFQNEAQLDKSGLPSDRFFAERPEGSVSTLKIQRTQQEDSAVYLCASSLRLVNYGYTFGSGTRLTVV.

The chain carries TRBV5-4 and TRBJ2-5; D is perhaps TRBD1 or TRBD2 (7 bases each). This CDR3 comprises 14 residues. Trimming stripped 6 bases from V and 6 bases from J, with 18 bases between. Germline V gene data show CDR1 as SGHNT and CDR2 as YYREEE (reference sequence). This CDR3 is CASIDQGGRQTQYF. The CDR3 bases are TGTGCCAGCATCGACCAGGGGGGGCGGCAGACCCAGTACTTC.

The chain has TRBV27 and TRBJ2-7, with D possibly being TRBD1 or TRBD2 (5 bases each). The length of the CDR3 is 13 residues. CDR1 and CDR2 from the germline V gene are MNHEY and SMNVEV (reference sequence). V lost 4 bases to trimming and J lost 1 base, with 8 bases between them. In DNA, the CDR3 is TGTGCCAGCAGTTGGGACGGATCCTACGAGCAGTACTTC. Translated, it gives CASSWDGSYEQYF.

J is TRBJ2-7 and V is TRBV18, with D maybe TRBD1 (6 bases). The CDR3 runs 14 residues. CDR1 and CDR2 (germline): KGHSH, LQKENI. The V end was cut by 1 base, the J end by 3 bases, with 10 bases between. The CDR3 reads CASSPRTEGYEQYF. The CDR3 DNA reads as TGTGCCAGCTCACCACGGACAGAGGGCTACGAGCAGTACTTC.

The chain carries TRBV4-2 and TRBJ1-2, with a weak D call TRBD1 (6 bases). This CDR3 spans 15 amino acids. V lost 1 base and J 4 bases, leaving 13 bases between the germline ends. Germline CDR1 and CDR2: LGHNA and YNFKEQ. The CDR3 sequence: CASSQGGPDVYGYTF. CDR3 DNA sequence: TGTGCCAGCAGCCAAGGGGGGCCAGATGTCTATGGCTACACCTTC.

The chain uses TRBV2 and TRBJ1-4, with D unclear. The CDR3 contains 15 residues. V lost 5 bases and J 5 bases, leaving 15 bases between the germline ends. Germline V gene data show CDR1 as SNHLY and CDR2 as FYNNEI. CDR3: CASSSGAGVNEKLFF. CDR3 coding DNA: TGTGCCAGCAGTTCGGGCGCCGGGGTGAATGAAAAACTGTTTTTT.

J is TRBJ2-5 and V is TRBV27; D tentatively fits TRBD1 or TRBD2 (6 bases each). V gave up 1 base and J gave up 5 bases, with 14 bases separating them. CDR1 MNHEY and CDR2 SMNVEV come from the germline V gene (reference sequence). CDR3 length: 15 residues. CDR3 bases: TGTGCCAGCAGTTTATTCGTCGGGGGCTTGGAGACCCAGTACTTC. This encodes CASSLFVGGLETQYF.

The rearrangement joins TRBV29-1 to TRBJ1-1, with D unresolved. Trimming removed 0 bases at V and 4 bases at J, with 3 bases between. The CDR3 runs to 11 residues. The germline V gene has CDR1 SQVTM and CDR2 ANQGSEA. The CDR3 DNA is TGCAGCGTTGAAGAGGTCACTGAAGCTTTCTTT. This gives the protein CSVEEVTEAFF.

The rearrangement joins TRBV6-4 to TRBJ1-2, with D hard to call. The length of the CDR3 is 14 residues. Germline V gene data show CDR1 as MRHNA and CDR2 as SNTAGT. V gave up 4 bases and J gave up 5 bases, with 14 bases separating them. The DNA for the CDR3 is TGTGCCAGCAGTGCTGGGCCCGGAGAGTATGGCTACACCTTC. Translated, it gives CASSAGPGEYGYTF.

This chain uses TRBV6-4 with TRBJ2-1; 7 bases align to TRBD2. J lost 6 bases, V lost 4 bases, and 3 bases had no gene match. This CDR3 is 13 amino acids long. Per germline, CDR1 MRHNA and CDR2 SNTAGT. In DNA, the CDR3 is TGTGCCAGCAGTGCGACTAGCAGCAATGAGCAGTTCTTC. It yields the protein CASSATSSNEQFF.

This rearrangement joins TRBV7-9 to TRBJ2-5; 7 bases map to TRBD1. CDR1 is SEHNR, CDR2 FQNEAQ, per germline (reference sequence). Unmatched junction bases numbered 2, after V lost 3 bases and J lost 1 base. The CDR3 is 14 residues long. The CDR3 region is CASSFGTVQETQYF. CDR3 nucleotides: TGTGCCAGCAGCTTTGGGACAGTCCAAGAGACCCAGTACTTC.

J is TRBJ1-6 and V is TRBV27, with unresolved D. Trimming took off 4 bases at V and 3 bases at J, with 4 bases between the two ends. The CDR3 is made up of 13 amino acids. CDR1 is MNHEY and CDR2 is SMNVEV in the germline V gene (reference sequence). CDR3 sequence: CASSSYYNSPLHF. CDR3 nucleotide sequence: TGTGCCAGCAGTTCTTACTATAATTCACCCCTCCACTTT.

This clone has a single count. This sequence joins TRBV27 and TRBJ2-1, with TRBD2 matching 12 bases. The V segment lost 5 bases and the J segment 9 bases; nucleotides outside the gene matches: 8. Germline V gene lookup returns CDR1 MNHEY and CDR2 SMNVEV (reference sequence). This CDR3 contains 15 residues. The CDR3 bases are TGTGCCAGCAGTCCTCTAGCGGGGGGGCCTGCTGAGCAGTTCTTC. This translates into CASSPLAGGPAEQFF.

This chain's CDR3 is CASSGMETNYGYTF. The CDR3 nucleotides are TGTGCCAGCTCAGGGATGGAAACCAACTATGGCTACACCTTC. The chain employs TRBV18 and TRBJ1-2; D remains ambiguous. The CDR3 runs 14 residues. The germline V and J ends were trimmed by 5 bases and 2 bases, with 12 bases remaining between them. The germline V gene has CDR1 KGHSH and CDR2 LQKENI.

This sequence joins TRBV7-2 and TRBJ2-1; D uncertain. Per the germline V gene, CDR1 is SGHTA and CDR2 is FQGNSA. The CDR3 is 14 amino acids. Trimming took 5 bases from V and 6 from J, leaving 14 bases between them. CDR3 sequence reads: CASSPNAQPNEQFF. CDR3 in DNA: TGTGCCAGCAGCCCAAACGCCCAACCCAATGAGCAGTTCTTC.

This clone was seen just once. The chain links TRBV2 to TRBJ1-3; 7 bases fit TRBD1. V shed 4 bases and J 3 bases; nucleotides not matched to a gene: 0. The CDR3 is made up of 13 amino acids. CDR1 and CDR2 (germline): SNHLY, FYNNEI. CDR3 DNA sequence: TGTGCCAGCAGTGGACAGGGTGGAAACACCATATATTTT. It is translated as CASSGQGGNTIYF. The entire variable domain, with the rest obtained from reference TRBV2 and TRBJ1-3, is as follows: EPEVTQTPSHQVTQMGQEVILRCVPISNHLYFYWYRQILGQKVEFLVSFYNNEISEKSEIFDDQFSVERPDGSNFTLKIRSTKLEDSAMYFCASSGQGGNTIYFGEGSWLTVV.

The chain couples TRBV11-3 to TRBJ2-1; 7 bases map to TRBD1. Losses at the gene ends were 3 bases for V and 0 bases for J; bases not matched to a gene: 2. Germline CDR1 reads SGHNT; CDR2 reads YENEEA. The CDR3 totals 15 residues. CDR3 DNA: TGTGCCAGCAGCTTCAACAGGGGCTCCTACAATGAGCAGTTCTTC. Translating gives CASSFNRGSYNEQFF.

CDR3 amino acids: CASSENTSGNTIYF. The DNA for the CDR3 is TGCGCCAGCAGTGAGAACACCTCTGGAAACACCATATATTTT. This chain links TRBV10-2 with TRBJ1-3, with D unresolved. The germline gives CDR1 WSHSY, CDR2 SAAADI. V was clipped by 2 bases and J by 0 bases, with 5 bases between them. The CDR3 sequence is 14 residues long.

The chain recombines TRBV7-9 with TRBJ2-7, with TRBD1 matching 11 bases. CDR3 length equals 14 residues. The germline gives CDR1 SEHNR, CDR2 FQNEAQ (reference sequence). The V segment lost 4 bases and the J segment 4 bases; nucleotides outside the gene matches: 3. The CDR3 nucleotides read TGTGCCAGCAGCTCGGGACAGGGGGATTACGAGCAGTACTTC. This sequence encodes CASSSGQGDYEQYF. Based on the CDR3 plus reference TRBV7-9 and TRBJ2-7, the full variable domain is DTGVSQNPRHKITKRGQNVTFRCDPISEHNRLYWYRQTLGQGPEFLTYFQNEAQLEKSRLLSDRFSAERPKGSFSTLEIQRTEQGDSAMYLCASSSGQGDYEQYFGPGTRLTVT.

The chain employs TRBV5-8 and TRBJ1-2; no clear D gene. The CDR3 contains 13 residues. V was cut by 0 bases and J by 5 bases, with 8 bases left in between. Germline V gene sequence: CDR1 SGHTS, CDR2 YDEGEE. CDR3 in amino acids: CASSLAGRYGYTF. In DNA form, the CDR3 reads TGTGCCAGCAGCTTGGCCGGGAGATATGGCTACACCTTC.

The V gene is TRBV7-2, the J gene TRBJ1-1; tentative D call: TRBD1 (5 bases). Germline-derived CDR1 and CDR2 are SGHTA and FQGNSA. Trimming shortened V by 3 bases and J by 4 bases, and 12 bases separated the two germline ends. The CDR3 runs 14 residues. In DNA form, the CDR3 reads TGTGCCAGCAGCTTGGGCGGGGGAGGCACTGAAGCTTTCTTT. It codes for CASSLGGGGTEAFF. Together with reference TRBV7-2 and TRBJ1-1, the CDR3 gives the full variable domain: GAGVSQSPSNKVTEKGKDVELRCDPISGHTALYWYRQSLGQGLEFLIYFQGNSAPDKSGLPSDRFSAERTGGSVSTLTIQRTQQEDSAVYLCASSLGGGGTEAFFGQGTRLTVV.

This clone was counted a single time. Different DNA sequences within this sample yield the same CDR3. The V and J genes are TRBV12-3 or TRBV12-4 and TRBJ2-5; tentative D call: TRBD1 (6 bases). Trimming stripped 6 bases from V and 4 bases from J, with 12 bases between. The CDR3 sequence is 13 residues long. DNA for the CDR3: TGTGCCAGCAGCTTTACAGGGAGAGAGACCCAGTACTTC. Protein sequence: CASSFTGRETQYF.

V and J are TRBV11-2 and TRBJ2-3, with D perhaps given as TRBD1 or TRBD2 (5 bases each). Germline V lookup: CDR1 SGHAT, CDR2 FQNNGV. The V end was cut by 5 bases, the J end by 5 bases, with 14 bases between. The CDR3 extends over 14 amino acids. In nucleotides, the CDR3 is TGTGCCAGCAGCGCGGGTCTGGGGGTAGATACGCAGTATTTT. This codes for CASSAGLGVDTQYF.

The genes are TRBV30 and TRBJ2-2, with D uncertain. V gave up 3 bases and J gave up 1 base, with 9 bases separating them. Germline CDR1 is GTSNPN and CDR2 is SVGIG (reference sequence). The CDR3 runs 14 residues. The CDR3 coding sequence is TGTGCCTGGAGCCAATGGGGGAACACCGGGGAGCTGTTTTTT. It encodes CAWSQWGNTGELFF.

The chain uses TRBV21-1 and TRBJ2-5; the table's D call, TRBD2, has no DNA check behind it. TRBV21-1 is deemed a pseudogene. The CDR3 is 17 amino acids. The CDR3 protein is CASSSRSLSGGRETQYF. The CDR3 DNA reads TGTGCCAGCAGCTCACGCTCCCTTAGCGGGGGGAGAGAGACCCAGTACTTC.

The rearrangement uses TRBV7-8 and TRBJ1-4; D unclear. Trimming pared 3 bases from V and 6 bases from J, leaving 11 bases between. The length of the CDR3 is 14 residues. Germline values: CDR1 SGHVS, CDR2 FQNEAQ. The CDR3: CASSFELRDEKLFF. The CDR3 DNA is TGTGCCAGCAGCTTTGAACTGCGGGATGAAAAACTGTTTTTT.

The V call is TRBV18, the J call TRBJ1-1; the D is unclear. The CDR3 length is 16 residues. V lost 0 bases, J lost 3 bases, and 14 bases lay in between. The germline V gene has CDR1 KGHSH and CDR2 LQKENI. CDR3 sequence reads: CASSPPPPQQYTEAFF. The DNA for the CDR3 is TGTGCCAGCTCACCACCCCCCCCGCAACAGTACACTGAAGCTTTCTTT. Drawing the rest from reference TRBV18 and TRBJ1-1, the complete variable domain is NAGVMQNPRHLVRRRGQEARLRCSPMKGHSHVYWYRQLPEEGLKFMVYLQKENIIDESGMPKERFSAEFPKEGPSILRIQQVVRGDSAAYFCASSPPPPQQYTEAFFGQGTRLTVV.

The rearrangement links TRBV2 to TRBJ1-2, with 10 bases matching TRBD1. CDR3 length equals 14 residues. V lost 5 bases to trimming and J lost 3 bases; unmatched junction nucleotides: 3. CDR1 is SNHLY, CDR2 FYNNEI, per germline. CDR3 in amino acids: CASSRQGAHYGYTF. CDR3 coding DNA: TGTGCCAGCAGTCGACAGGGGGCCCACTATGGCTACACCTTC.

The chain joins TRBV29-1 to TRBJ2-5; 8 bases are shared with TRBD1. This CDR3 contains 14 residues. Trimming removed 4 bases from V and 5 bases from J; junction bases left unmatched: 9. From germline, CDR1 is SQVTM and CDR2 ANQGSEA. The CDR3 sequence is CSVGPRGQGETQYF. For the CDR3, the DNA is TGCAGCGTTGGACCCAGGGGGCAGGGGGAGACCCAGTACTTC.